Listed below are T cell receptor beta chains from one sample, sequenced in a study of blood T cell repertoires in COVID-19. Profiling relied on immunoSEQ multiplex PCR, and the TCRdb table lists in-frame clones only, not all of them. The sample shows around 300,000 clones, more than 75% of them seen only once. The sample was PBMCs or T cells enriched from blood (not recorded which). These receptors were taken from a woman aged 55-70 years in a cohort exposed to, infected with or recovered from COVID-19 (not recorded which). The conserved cysteine and the conserved F or W are not part of the CDR3 here. Only some rows state a clone size, as once, few, many or a class for expanded clones.

TRBV5-4,TRBJ2-7,-,ASSPPERDVGEQY
TRBV7-2,TRBJ1-5,once,ASSVSGGGNQPQH
TRBV2,TRBJ1-5,-,ASSEAWVGTARQPQH
TRBV10-3,TRBJ2-2,-,AISEGLAGGYTGELF
TRBV4-1,TRBJ1-4,-,ASSQAQGFSGNEKLF
TRBV18,TRBJ2-3,-,ASSPPVSVDTQY
TRBV19,TRBJ1-6,-,ASSSRQKGSYNSPLH
TRBV2,TRBJ1-5,-,ASSETGRGFNQPQH
TRBV12-5,TRBJ1-1,few,ASGLERRTEAF
TRBV27,TRBJ1-5,-,ASSNRTGKRQPQH
TRBV3-1/TRBV3-2,TRBJ2-7,-,ASSRSGTGTYEQY
TRBV30,TRBJ2-2,-,AWSVETGVIRTGELF
TRBV7-9,TRBJ1-5,-,ASSTTDRDQPQH
TRBV2,TRBJ2-1,-,ASVGRGNEQF
TRBV28,TRBJ1-5,-,ASSVLNQPQH
TRBV7-6,TRBJ2-7,-,ASSSPGLAGAGEQY